Listed below are T cell receptor beta chains from one sample, sequenced in a study of Graves' ophthalmopathy and Graves' hyperthyroidism. TCRdb ran MiXCR on the multiplex PCR reads and lists one entry per CDR3 protein. The table shows about 200,000 distinct CDR3 sequences, with less than 30% occurring only once. Material: peripheral blood. The receptors shown here come from a man aged 45-65 years with Graves' ophthalmopathy. Both conserved end residues are part of each CDR3. A D gene is named only where the DNA matches it firmly. A clone size is listed for some rows: how often the clone was seen (once, few, many), or a class if it is expanded.

j_call: TRBJ1-1; v_call: TRBV2; clone_size: many; d_call: .; cdr3_aa: CASRSDRNTEAFF; cdr3_nt: TGTGCCAGCAGATCTGACAGGAACACTGAAGCTTTCTTT
j_call: TRBJ2-5; v_call: TRBV25-1; clone_size: many; d_call: TRBD1; cdr3_aa: CASSELIGRGHEQETQYF; cdr3_nt: TGTGCCAGCAGTGAACTGATCGGCAGGGGGCATGAACAAGAGACCCAGTACTTC
j_call: TRBJ2-4; v_call: TRBV15; clone_size: many; d_call: .; cdr3_aa: CATSRNRGLNIQYF; cdr3_nt: TGTGCCACCAGCAGGAACCGGGGGCTGAACATTCAGTACTTC
j_call: TRBJ1-1; v_call: TRBV6-5; clone_size: many; d_call: .; cdr3_aa: CASRPGEGRNTEAFF; cdr3_nt: TGTGCCAGCAGACCCGGGGAGGGGCGAAACACTGAAGCTTTCTTT
j_call: TRBJ2-2; v_call: TRBV5-1; clone_size: many; d_call: .; cdr3_aa: CASSLDGTGELFF; cdr3_nt: TGCGCCAGCAGCTTAGACGGCACCGGGGAGCTGTTTTTT
j_call: TRBJ1-2; v_call: TRBV19; clone_size: many; d_call: .; cdr3_aa: CATRSGGNYGYTF; cdr3_nt: TGTGCCACCCGATCGGGGGGTAACTATGGCTACACCTTC
j_call: TRBJ2-7; v_call: TRBV7-9; clone_size: many; d_call: .; cdr3_aa: CASSLVGSVEQYF; cdr3_nt: TGTGCCAGCAGCTTAGTGGGTTCCGTCGAGCAGTACTTC
j_call: TRBJ2-5; v_call: TRBV27; clone_size: many; d_call: .; cdr3_aa: CASSPRREETQYF; cdr3_nt: TGTGCCAGCAGTCCCCGACGGGAAGAGACCCAGTACTTC
j_call: TRBJ1-1; v_call: TRBV2; clone_size: .; d_call: .; cdr3_aa: CASSSAGVTEAFF; cdr3_nt: TGTGCCAGCAGCTCGGCGGGGGTGACTGAAGCTTTCTTT
j_call: TRBJ2-7; v_call: TRBV6-5; clone_size: .; d_call: TRBD2; cdr3_aa: CASSYSGLAGTYEQYF; cdr3_nt: TGTGCCAGCAGTTACTCCGGACTAGCGGGGACCTACGAGCAGTACTTC
j_call: TRBJ2-5; v_call: TRBV6-1; clone_size: many; d_call: .; cdr3_aa: CASRTGRQETQYF; cdr3_nt: TGTGCCAGCAGAACCGGGAGACAAGAGACCCAGTACTTC
j_call: TRBJ1-6; v_call: TRBV30; clone_size: .; d_call: .; cdr3_aa: CAWSELALGFSPLHF; cdr3_nt: TGTGCCTGGAGCGAATTAGCCTTGGGATTTTCACCCCTCCACTTT
j_call: TRBJ1-1; v_call: TRBV6-2/TRBV6-3; clone_size: .; d_call: TRBD1; cdr3_aa: CASSYGPGQGAEAFF; cdr3_nt: TGTGCCAGCAGTTACGGGCCGGGACAGGGGGCTGAAGCTTTCTTT
j_call: TRBJ2-5; v_call: TRBV6-5; clone_size: many; d_call: .; cdr3_aa: CASTNRAGGETQYF; cdr3_nt: TGTGCCAGCACCAACAGGGCAGGTGGGGAGACCCAGTACTTC
j_call: TRBJ1-5; v_call: TRBV4-1; clone_size: many; d_call: TRBD1; cdr3_aa: CASSPNNTGEGGNQPQHF; cdr3_nt: TGCGCCAGCAGCCCGAACAACACAGGGGAGGGAGGCAATCAGCCCCAGCATTTT
j_call: TRBJ2-5; v_call: TRBV28; clone_size: many; d_call: TRBD1; cdr3_aa: CASSLLAGQGAEEEETQYF; cdr3_nt: TGTGCCAGCAGTTTGTTGGCGGGACAGGGGGCCGAGGAAGAAGAGACCCAGTACTTC
j_call: TRBJ1-1; v_call: TRBV6-2/TRBV6-3; clone_size: .; d_call: TRBD1; cdr3_aa: CASSYPRRGRERTEAFF; cdr3_nt: TGTGCCAGCAGTTACCCTCGCAGGGGGAGGGAAAGAACTGAAGCTTTCTTT
j_call: TRBJ1-5; v_call: TRBV20-1; clone_size: many; d_call: TRBD1; cdr3_aa: CSARAKTGGSSNQPQHF; cdr3_nt: TGCAGTGCTAGAGCTAAAACAGGGGGCTCTAGCAATCAGCCCCAGCATTTT
j_call: TRBJ2-2; v_call: TRBV6-4; clone_size: many; d_call: TRBD2; cdr3_aa: CASSPGTSGRAFNAGELFF; cdr3_nt: TGTGCCAGCAGCCCCGGGACTAGCGGGAGGGCCTTTAACGCCGGGGAGCTGTTTTTT
j_call: TRBJ2-3; v_call: TRBV12-3/TRBV12-4; clone_size: many; d_call: TRBD2; cdr3_aa: CASSLGALAGGPDTQYF; cdr3_nt: TGTGCCAGCAGTTTAGGGGCCCTAGCGGGAGGGCCAGATACGCAGTATTTT
j_call: TRBJ2-7; v_call: TRBV19; clone_size: many; d_call: .; cdr3_aa: CASSTLNRTHYEQYF; cdr3_nt: TGTGCCAGTAGTACCTTGAACAGGACACACTACGAGCAGTACTTC
j_call: TRBJ1-1; v_call: TRBV29-1; clone_size: many; d_call: .; cdr3_aa: CSAGGTVGEAFF; cdr3_nt: TGCAGCGCCGGAGGGACTGTCGGTGAAGCTTTCTTT
j_call: TRBJ1-1; v_call: TRBV30; clone_size: .; d_call: .; cdr3_aa: CAWSRGVENTEAFF; cdr3_nt: TGTGCCTGGAGCCGGGGGGTGGAGAACACTGAAGCTTTCTTT
j_call: TRBJ2-7; v_call: TRBV6-5; clone_size: few; d_call: .; cdr3_aa: CASSYAKNYEQYF; cdr3_nt: TGTGCCAGCAGTTACGCCAAGAACTACGAGCAGTACTTC
j_call: TRBJ2-5; v_call: TRBV7-2; clone_size: .; d_call: .; cdr3_aa: CASSHFWDTGLETQYF; cdr3_nt: TGTGCCAGCAGCCACTTCTGGGACACCGGTTTGGAGACCCAGTACTTC
j_call: TRBJ2-2; v_call: TRBV6-2/TRBV6-3; clone_size: many; d_call: TRBD2; cdr3_aa: CASRIVGTSATGELFF; cdr3_nt: TGTGCCAGCAGAATCGTCGGGACTAGCGCAACCGGGGAGCTGTTTTTT
j_call: TRBJ2-7; v_call: TRBV6-2/TRBV6-3; clone_size: many; d_call: TRBD2; cdr3_aa: CASSTQRGGYEQYF; cdr3_nt: TGTGCCAGCAGTACCCAGCGGGGCGGCTACGAGCAGTACTTC
j_call: TRBJ2-2; v_call: TRBV19; clone_size: .; d_call: .; cdr3_aa: CASSRRDTGELFF; cdr3_nt: TGTGCCAGTAGTCGACGGGACACCGGGGAGCTGTTTTTT
j_call: TRBJ2-2; v_call: TRBV12-3/TRBV12-4; clone_size: many; d_call: .; cdr3_aa: CASNNPDGELFF; cdr3_nt: TGTGCCAGCAATAACCCGGACGGGGAGCTGTTTTTT
j_call: TRBJ1-2; v_call: TRBV7-2; clone_size: .; d_call: .; cdr3_aa: CASSSRDGPWEGYTF; cdr3_nt: TGTGCCAGCAGCTCGAGGGACGGACCTTGGGAGGGCTACACCTTC
j_call: TRBJ2-7; v_call: TRBV20-1; clone_size: many; d_call: TRBD2; cdr3_aa: CSARTSLAGVHEQYF; cdr3_nt: TGCAGTGCTAGGACATCCCTAGCGGGAGTCCACGAGCAGTACTTC
j_call: TRBJ1-5; v_call: TRBV24-1; clone_size: .; d_call: TRBD1; cdr3_aa: CATGQGGSNQPQHF; cdr3_nt: TGTGCCACTGGACAGGGGGGAAGCAATCAGCCCCAGCATTTT
j_call: TRBJ2-2; v_call: TRBV7-3; clone_size: many; d_call: TRBD1; cdr3_aa: CASSIRTGENTGELFF; cdr3_nt: TGTGCCAGCAGCATTCGGACAGGGGAGAACACCGGGGAGCTGTTTTTT
j_call: TRBJ1-1; v_call: TRBV5-1; clone_size: many; d_call: .; cdr3_aa: CASSLVTNSLNTEAFF; cdr3_nt: TGCGCCAGCAGCTTAGTGACAAACTCACTGAACACTGAAGCTTTCTTT
j_call: TRBJ2-7; v_call: TRBV15; clone_size: .; d_call: .; cdr3_aa: CATSRDIKGIEQYF; cdr3_nt: TGTGCCACCAGCAGAGATATTAAAGGGATCGAGCAGTACTTC
j_call: TRBJ1-2; v_call: TRBV30; clone_size: many; d_call: .; cdr3_aa: CAWSRPGRDGYTF; cdr3_nt: TGTGCCTGGAGTCGACCGGGCCGGGATGGCTACACCTTC
j_call: TRBJ1-1; v_call: TRBV7-8; clone_size: many; d_call: .; cdr3_aa: CAVQDGLNTEAFF; cdr3_nt: TGTGCCGTTCAGGACGGACTGAACACTGAAGCTTTCTTT
j_call: TRBJ1-2; v_call: TRBV30; clone_size: many; d_call: TRBD1; cdr3_aa: CAWNGQGNYGYTF; cdr3_nt: TGTGCCTGGAACGGACAGGGTAACTATGGCTACACCTTC
j_call: TRBJ1-5; v_call: TRBV6-5; clone_size: many; d_call: .; cdr3_aa: CASSYSPGGNQPQHF; cdr3_nt: TGTGCCAGCAGTTACTCTCCAGGGGGCAATCAGCCCCAGCATTTT
j_call: TRBJ1-5; v_call: TRBV6-9; clone_size: once; d_call: .; cdr3_aa: CASSYETAGNQPQHF; cdr3_nt: TGTGCCAGCAGTTATGAGACAGCTGGGAATCAGCCCCAGCATTTT
j_call: TRBJ1-1; v_call: TRBV27; clone_size: once; d_call: .; cdr3_aa: CASTPAYRAEAFF; cdr3_nt: TGTGCCAGCACCCCTGCTTACCGAGCTGAAGCTTTCTTT
j_call: TRBJ2-5; v_call: TRBV12-3/TRBV12-4; clone_size: many; d_call: .; cdr3_aa: CASSNSGKETQYF; cdr3_nt: TGTGCCAGCAGTAATAGCGGTAAAGAGACCCAGTACTTC
j_call: TRBJ2-2; v_call: TRBV19; clone_size: many; d_call: TRBD1; cdr3_aa: CASSYRGTGELFF; cdr3_nt: TGTGCCAGTAGTTACAGGGGCACCGGGGAGCTGTTTTTT
j_call: TRBJ1-5; v_call: TRBV7-2; clone_size: many; d_call: .; cdr3_aa: CASSLGGDWRNQPQHF; cdr3_nt: TGTGCCAGCAGCTTAGGAGGGGATTGGCGCAATCAGCCCCAGCATTTT
j_call: TRBJ1-1; v_call: TRBV19; clone_size: many; d_call: TRBD1; cdr3_aa: CATRDREVEAFF; cdr3_nt: TGTGCCACCCGGGACAGGGAGGTTGAAGCTTTCTTT
j_call: TRBJ2-6; v_call: TRBV6-2/TRBV6-3; clone_size: .; d_call: .; cdr3_aa: CASTKRGSRPGANVLTF; cdr3_nt: TGTGCCAGCACAAAGAGAGGGAGTCGACCTGGGGCCAACGTCCTGACTTTC
j_call: TRBJ2-5; v_call: TRBV28; clone_size: many; d_call: .; cdr3_aa: CASSSQQVWGETQYF; cdr3_nt: TGTGCCAGCAGTTCCCAACAGGTGTGGGGGGAGACCCAGTACTTC
j_call: TRBJ2-2; v_call: TRBV20-1; clone_size: many; d_call: TRBD2; cdr3_aa: CSARDSGLAGDTGELFF; cdr3_nt: TGCAGTGCTAGAGATTCCGGACTAGCGGGAGATACCGGGGAGCTGTTTTTT
j_call: TRBJ1-1; v_call: TRBV12-3/TRBV12-4; clone_size: .; d_call: .; cdr3_aa: CASSSGYPEAFF; cdr3_nt: TGTGCCAGCAGTTCAGGGTACCCTGAAGCTTTCTTT
j_call: TRBJ2-5; v_call: TRBV12-3/TRBV12-4; clone_size: few; d_call: .; cdr3_aa: CASSRQKQETQYF; cdr3_nt: TGTGCCAGCAGCAGACAGAAACAAGAGACCCAGTACTTC
j_call: TRBJ2-2; v_call: TRBV12-3/TRBV12-4; clone_size: .; d_call: .; cdr3_aa: CASSFLGGATGELFF; cdr3_nt: TGTGCCAGCAGTTTTTTGGGGGGCGCGACCGGGGAGCTGTTTTTT
j_call: TRBJ1-3; v_call: TRBV6-5; clone_size: .; d_call: .; cdr3_aa: CASRTGNTIYF; cdr3_nt: TGTGCCAGCAGGACGGGAAACACCATATATTTT
j_call: TRBJ1-2; v_call: TRBV6-2/TRBV6-3; clone_size: many; d_call: TRBD1; cdr3_aa: CASSDRGANGYTF; cdr3_nt: TGTGCCAGCAGTGACAGGGGAGCAAATGGCTACACCTTC
j_call: TRBJ1-2; v_call: TRBV3-1; clone_size: many; d_call: .; cdr3_aa: CASSRGTGDNYGYTF; cdr3_nt: TGTGCCAGCAGCCGCGGGACGGGGGACAACTATGGCTACACCTTC
j_call: TRBJ2-7; v_call: TRBV28; clone_size: many; d_call: .; cdr3_aa: CASSRTVAGYEQYF; cdr3_nt: TGTGCCAGCAGCCGGACAGTGGCGGGCTACGAGCAGTACTTC
j_call: TRBJ1-5; v_call: TRBV28; clone_size: .; d_call: TRBD1; cdr3_aa: CASGQVGQPQHF; cdr3_nt: TGTGCCAGTGGACAGGTTGGACAGCCCCAGCATTTT
j_call: TRBJ2-5; v_call: TRBV29-1; clone_size: .; d_call: TRBD2; cdr3_aa: CSAGLAKETQYF; cdr3_nt: TGCAGCGCCGGACTAGCGAAAGAGACCCAGTACTTC
j_call: TRBJ1-2; v_call: TRBV12-3/TRBV12-4; clone_size: many; d_call: TRBD1; cdr3_aa: CASSPGGQGNYGYTF; cdr3_nt: TGTGCCAGCAGTCCAGGCGGACAGGGCAACTATGGCTACACCTTC
j_call: TRBJ1-2; v_call: TRBV19; clone_size: once; d_call: TRBD1; cdr3_aa: CASRLDRVSRGYTF; cdr3_nt: TGTGCCAGTAGACTCGACAGGGTCTCGCGTGGCTACACCTTC